Presented here are 23 T cell receptor beta chains from one specimen sequenced in a study of T cell changes during pregnancy in multiple sclerosis. Clones were sequenced by immunoSEQ multiplex PCR, and TCRdb holds only the in-frame ones, with some missing. The sample lists 90,000 to 120,000 clones, about 90% seen once, with roughly 0.82% in the top ten. The source was peripheral blood, collected in the third trimester of pregnancy. The receptors stem from a female donor in good health, enrolled as a control in a pregnancy study.

A single count supports this clone. This chain links TRBV6-5 with TRBJ1-2; tentative D call: TRBD1 (5 bases). Looked up from germline, CDR1 is MNHEY and CDR2 is SVGAGI. V gave up 3 bases and J gave up 5 bases, with 10 bases separating them. The length of the CDR3 is 13 residues. In DNA form, the CDR3 reads TGTGCCAGCAGTTATGGGGGGATATATGGCTACACCTTC. Translated, it gives CASSYGGIYGYTF.

This chain uses TRBV5-4 with TRBJ1-1, with TRBD1 identical over 11 bases. Trimming cost V 4 bases and J 7 bases; bases outside gene matches: 9. The CDR3 totals 15 residues. The germline gives CDR1 SGHNT, CDR2 YYREEE (reference sequence). The DNA of the CDR3 is TGTGCCAGCAGCCAAGGACAGGGGGCCGTGGGTGAAGCTTTCTTT. Its protein product is CASSQGQGAVGEAFF.

The CDR3: CASSQVAGSPTDTQYF. The CDR3 DNA follows: TGTGCCAGCAGCCAGGTAGCGGGGAGCCCCACAGATACGCAGTATTTT. The chain has TRBV11-1 and TRBJ2-3; 8 bases fit TRBD2. Trimming removed 5 bases from V and 2 bases from J; junction bases left unmatched: 9. Germline loops: CDR1 SGHAT, CDR2 FQDESV (reference sequence). CDR3 length: 16 residues.

This chain connects TRBV4-3 to TRBJ2-7; unclear D gene. Germline-derived CDR1 and CDR2 are LGHNA and YSLEER. V gave up 6 bases and J gave up 6 bases, with 15 bases separating them. The CDR3 sequence is 13 residues long. DNA for the CDR3: TGCGCCAGCAGTCCCCAGTTGTCTGGCGAGCAGTACTTC. Translated: CASSPQLSGEQYF.

The chain has TRBV13 and TRBJ2-1, with a weak D call TRBD1 (5 bases). CDR1 PRHDT and CDR2 FYEKMQ come from the germline V gene (reference sequence). The CDR3 loop spans 12 amino acids. Trimming left V 3 bases short and J 7 bases short, with 7 bases between. The CDR3, as DNA: TGTGCCAGCAGCTTGACAGATAATGAGCAGTTCTTC. The encoded protein is CASSLTDNEQFF.

A note on this clone: Its ends do not fully match the called genes, so a read error is possible. This chain uses TRBV10-3 with TRBJ1-1; D gene ambiguous. Germline CDR1 and CDR2: ENHRY and SYGVKD. This CDR3 comprises 13 residues. The DNA of the CDR3 is TGTGCCATAAGTGGGCAGATGAACACTGAAGCTTTCTTT. Translated: CAISGQMNTEAFF.

V usage is TRBV5-4 and J usage is TRBJ2-5; a possible D gene is TRBD2 (6 bases). The CDR3 extends over 14 amino acids. Germline V gene lookup returns CDR1 SGHNT and CDR2 YYREEE (reference sequence). Trimming took 4 bases from V and 0 from J, leaving 10 bases between them. In nucleotides, the CDR3 is TGTGCCAGCAGCACCCGGGACTACCAAGAGACCCAGTACTTC. Encoded protein: CASSTRDYQETQYF.

V gene TRBV12-5 combines with J gene TRBJ2-7; D might be TRBD1 (6 bases). The CDR3 spans 12 residues. Germline values: CDR1 LGHNT, CDR2 FRNRAP. Deletions cut 2 bases from V and 6 bases from J, with 8 bases between. The CDR3: CASGLRGFEQYF. Written as DNA, the CDR3 is TGTGCTAGTGGTTTGAGGGGGTTCGAGCAGTACTTC. Using reference TRBV12-5 and TRBJ2-7 for the parts outside the CDR3, the full variable domain is DARVTQTPRHKVTEMGQEVTMRCQPILGHNTVFWYRQTMMQGLELLAYFRNRAPLDDSGMPKDRFSAEMPDATLATLKIQPSEPRDSAVYFCASGLRGFEQYFGPGTRLTVT.

This clone occurred once. This chain joins TRBV4-3 and TRBJ1-3; 7 bases match TRBD1. J lost 2 bases, V lost 4 bases, and 8 bases had no gene match. The CDR3 is 16 amino acids. Per the germline V gene, CDR1 is LGHNA and CDR2 is YSLEER. The CDR3 DNA reads TGCGCCAGCAGCCCAGGCAGGGGGGAACCTGGAAACACCATATATTTT. Translated, it gives CASSPGRGEPGNTIYF.

The chain is built from TRBV4-1 and TRBJ1-2; possible D gene TRBD1, 6 bases. Germline V gene sequence: CDR1 MGHRA, CDR2 YSYEKL. With 0 bases removed from V and 4 bases from J, the gap between germline ends came to 15 bases. The CDR3 totals 16 residues. The CDR3 nucleotides are TGCGCCAGCAGCCAAGATCCCTCAGGGGCAGTCTATGGCTACACCTTC. This codes for CASSQDPSGAVYGYTF.

The chain has TRBV2 and TRBJ2-5, with TRBD2 matching over 13 bases. The V segment lost 5 bases and the J segment 4 bases; nucleotides outside the gene matches: 4. The CDR3 has 15 amino acids. CDR1 and CDR2 (germline): SNHLY, FYNNEI. The CDR3 DNA follows: TGTGCCAGCAGTTTGGGACTAGCGGGGAGAGAGACCCAGTACTTC. The encoded protein is CASSLGLAGRETQYF.

The chain joins TRBV5-6 to TRBJ1-5; 9 positions match TRBD1. V dropped 3 bases and J dropped 5; count of bases not matched to a gene: 9. CDR1 is SGHDT, CDR2 YYEEEE, per germline. The CDR3 runs 16 residues. CDR3 DNA sequence: TGTGCCAGCAGCTCCCAGACAGGGGGTTCGGATCAGCCCCAGCATTTT. It encodes CASSSQTGGSDQPQHF.

The V gene is TRBV7-3, the J gene TRBJ2-3; 12 positions agree with TRBD2. With V trimmed by 5 bases and J by 6 bases, 12 bases remained unmatched. The CDR3 is made up of 17 amino acids. Germline CDR1 reads SGHTA; CDR2 reads FQGTGA. CDR3 sequence reads: CASSNPGLAGPGDTQYF. The CDR3 DNA is TGTGCCAGCAGCAATCCGGGACTAGCGGGCCCCGGGGATACGCAGTATTTT.

The chain has TRBV30 and TRBJ1-2, with unresolved D. This CDR3 has 14 residues. CDR1 is GTSNPN, CDR2 SVGIG, per germline (reference sequence). The V gene lost 6 bases and the J gene lost 0 bases, with 14 bases spanning the gap. CDR3 nucleotide sequence: TGTGCCTGTGCACAGAGTCCTGCTAACTATGGCTACACCTTC. Encoded protein: CACAQSPANYGYTF.

The chain uses TRBV6-5 and TRBJ1-2; 7 positions match TRBD1. This CDR3 region has 11 residues. From germline, CDR1 is MNHEY and CDR2 SVGAGI. J was trimmed by 14 bases and V by 6 bases; bases with no gene match: 9. CDR3 nucleotide sequence: TGTGCCAGCAGCAGACAGGGTCAAGAAACCTTC. It specifies CASSRQGQETF.

The rearrangement links TRBV4-2 to TRBJ1-2; 7 positions match TRBD1. The ends lost 1 base at V and 4 bases at J; junction bases unmatched: 9. The CDR3 extends over 16 amino acids. Germline V gives CDR1 LGHNA, CDR2 YNFKEQ. The CDR3 is CASSQVSKGQIYGYTF. DNA of the CDR3: TGTGCCAGCAGCCAAGTTTCAAAGGGACAGATCTATGGCTACACCTTC.

The V call is TRBV5-1, the J call TRBJ2-5; D gene unclear. The germline V gene has CDR1 SGHRS and CDR2 YFSETQ. V lost 0 bases to trimming and J lost 5 bases, with 8 bases between them. The CDR3 sequence is 13 residues long. The CDR3 protein is CASSLDEDETQYF. CDR3 nucleotide sequence: TGCGCCAGCAGCTTGGATGAGGATGAGACCCAGTACTTC.

The chain combines TRBV18 with TRBJ1-4; D not certain. The V gene's germline CDR1 is KGHSH and CDR2 LQKENI. CDR3 length equals 15 residues. V lost 0 bases and J 5 bases, leaving 10 bases between the germline ends. In DNA, the CDR3 is TGTGCCAGCTCACCACCAAACAGACCAAATGAAAAACTGTTTTTT. It yields the protein CASSPPNRPNEKLFF.

The chain couples TRBV5-1 to TRBJ2-6; 10 positions agree with TRBD1. Per the germline V gene, CDR1 is SGHRS and CDR2 is YFSETQ. Trimming cost V 4 bases and J 2 bases; bases outside gene matches: 6. The CDR3 is 17 residues long. The CDR3 here is CASSPQTGGAGANVLTF. The CDR3 DNA sequence: TGCGCCAGCAGCCCTCAGACAGGGGGCGCTGGGGCCAACGTCCTGACTTTC.

This chain joins TRBV4-1 and TRBJ1-3; 7 bases fit TRBD1. V was clipped by 8 bases and J by 9 bases; unmatched bases: 7. The CDR3 extends over 12 amino acids. Germline V gene lookup returns CDR1 MGHRA and CDR2 YSYEKL. The CDR3 region is CASRGTAGTIYF. In nucleotides, the CDR3 is TGCGCCAGCCGGGGGACAGCCGGCACCATATATTTT.

The chain combines TRBV7-9 with TRBJ2-1; 8 positions match TRBD1. The germline V gene has CDR1 SEHNR and CDR2 FQNEAQ (reference sequence). The CDR3 runs 15 residues. J was trimmed by 4 bases and V by 5 bases; bases with no gene match: 7. This CDR3 reads CASSARDRSYNEQFF. The DNA of the CDR3 is TGTGCCAGCAGCGCCCGGGACAGGTCTTACAATGAGCAGTTCTTC.

This chain connects TRBV7-8 to TRBJ2-3, with D uncertain. This CDR3 has 16 residues. Trimming left V 5 bases short and J 0 bases short, with 15 bases between. CDR1 is SGHVS, CDR2 FQNEAQ, per germline. In DNA, the CDR3 is TGTGCCAGCAGCCCCCTCAAGACACAGAGCACAGATACGCAGTATTTT. Translation gives CASSPLKTQSTDTQYF.

Concerning this clone itself: At one end, the junction sequence differs from germline, possibly due to a read error. This sample also contains other DNA sequences that code for the same CDR3. The chain combines TRBV30 with TRBJ2-6; D perhaps matches TRBD2 (6 bases). Germline loops: CDR1 GTSNPN, CDR2 SVGIG (reference sequence). The CDR3 contains 13 residues. CDR3 loop: CAWSGGGANVLTF. DNA of the CDR3: TGTGCCTGGAGTGGGGGCGGGGCCAATGTCCTGACTTTC.